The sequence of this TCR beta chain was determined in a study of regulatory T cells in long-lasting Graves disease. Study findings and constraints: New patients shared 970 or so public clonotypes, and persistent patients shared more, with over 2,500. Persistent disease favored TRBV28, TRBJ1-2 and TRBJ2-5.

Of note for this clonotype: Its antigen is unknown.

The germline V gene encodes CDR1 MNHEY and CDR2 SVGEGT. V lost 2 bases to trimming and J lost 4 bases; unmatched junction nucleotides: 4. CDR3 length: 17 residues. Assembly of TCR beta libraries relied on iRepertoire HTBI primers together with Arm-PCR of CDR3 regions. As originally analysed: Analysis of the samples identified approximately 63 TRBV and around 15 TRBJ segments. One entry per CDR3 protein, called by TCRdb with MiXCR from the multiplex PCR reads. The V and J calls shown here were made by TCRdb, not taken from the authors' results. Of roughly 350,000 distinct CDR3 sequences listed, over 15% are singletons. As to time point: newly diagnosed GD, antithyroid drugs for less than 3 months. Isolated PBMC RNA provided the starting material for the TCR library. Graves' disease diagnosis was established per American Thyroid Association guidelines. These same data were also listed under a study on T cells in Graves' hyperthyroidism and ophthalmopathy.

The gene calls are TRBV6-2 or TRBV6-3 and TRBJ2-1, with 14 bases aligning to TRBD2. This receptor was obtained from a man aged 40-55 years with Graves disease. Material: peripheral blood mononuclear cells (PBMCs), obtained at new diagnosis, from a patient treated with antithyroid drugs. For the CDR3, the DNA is TGTGCCAGCAGTTACACGACTAGCGGGGGGGGTTACAATGAGCAGTTCTTC. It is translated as CASSYTTSGGGYNEQFF.